Reported below is one TCR beta chain. CDR1 and CDR2 (germline): ENHRY, SYGVKD. The CDR3 has 14 amino acids. V was cut by 3 bases and J by 6 bases, with 12 bases left in between. TCRdb redid the calling of the RT-PCR reads with MiXCR, one entry per CDR3 protein. The data hold more than 400,000 distinct CDR3 sequences, with approximately 6.9% observed a single time. This record comes from a study of response to subunit inactivated influenza vaccine. The TCR originated in a man aged 50-75 years who received an inactivated influenza vaccine. The sequencing used PBMCs from blood, collected 23 months after vaccination. The rearrangement links TRBV10-3 to TRBJ1-5; no firm D call. In DNA form, the CDR3 reads TGTGCCATCAGTGAAGTCCGGGTCGGTCAGCCCCAGCATTTT. It translates to CAISEVRVGQPQHF.